The clone carrying this TCR beta chain was found many times. The data originate from a study of read filtering for tumor transcriptome and immune sequencing. This CDR3 contains 18 residues. Trimming took 5 bases from V and 5 from J; bases not matched to a gene: 15. This library used roughly 370 ng RNA and molecular barcoded adaptors spanning alpha/delta and beta/gamma chains. TCRdb independently ran MiXCR on the reads; one entry per CDR3 protein. Found here are some 130,000 distinct CDR3 sequences, 13% of them singletons; the top ten hold 8% to 9%. This clonotype originated in a donor over 35 with multiple myeloma. The sequenced sample was a population of CD138-negative cells sorted from bone marrow. The J gene is TRBJ2-4, the V gene TRBV12-3 or TRBV12-4; 10 bases agree with TRBD2. The CDR3 nucleotides read TGTGCCAGCAGTCCCCCGGAAAGCGGGAGGGCCCTCGAAAACATTCAGTACTTC. Protein: CASSPPESGRALENIQYF.